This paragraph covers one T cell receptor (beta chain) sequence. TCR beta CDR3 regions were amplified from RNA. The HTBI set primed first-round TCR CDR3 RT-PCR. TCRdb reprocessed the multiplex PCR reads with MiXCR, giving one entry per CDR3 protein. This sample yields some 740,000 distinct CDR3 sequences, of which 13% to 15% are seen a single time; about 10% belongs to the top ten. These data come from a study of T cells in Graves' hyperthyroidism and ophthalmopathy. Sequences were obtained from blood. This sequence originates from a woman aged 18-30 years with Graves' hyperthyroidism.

In nucleotides, the CDR3 is TGTGCCAGCAGTTCGGGTCGGGAGTACCTGACTGCTTTCTTT. Its protein is CASSSGREYLTAFF. This chain uses TRBV6-2 or TRBV6-3 with TRBJ1-1; D remains unclear. With 4 bases removed from V and 11 bases from J, the gap between germline ends came to 20 bases. The CDR3 loop spans 14 amino acids. Looked up from germline, CDR1 is MNHEY and CDR2 is SVGEGT.